Following are 21 T cell receptor beta chains from one sample sequenced in a study of T cell responses to AZD1222 COVID-19 vaccine. Sequenced by immunoSEQ multiplex PCR; TCRdb stores in-frame clones only, minus some. This sample has 85,000 to 95,000 clones, with 89% found just once. The specimen was peripheral blood, collected 28 days after the second AZD1222 dose. The receptors were sampled from an adult who received the AZD1222 COVID-19 vaccine.

The chain combines TRBV7-8 with TRBJ1-6; 7 positions agree with TRBD1. The CDR3 has 16 residues. Germline V CDR1 and CDR2: SGHVS, FQNEAQ. V was pared by 5 bases and J by 6 bases, with 10 bases of the junction left unmatched. This CDR3 reads CASSGIRGTGNSPLHF. DNA for the CDR3: TGTGCCAGCAGCGGGATCAGGGGGACGGGTAATTCACCCCTCCACTTT.

This sequence joins TRBV7-9 and TRBJ2-3; weak D call: TRBD2 (6 bases). Trimming pared 1 base from V and 0 bases from J, leaving 17 bases between. CDR3 length: 18 amino acids. Germline values: CDR1 SEHNR, CDR2 FQNEAQ (reference sequence). In DNA, the CDR3 is TGTGCCAGCAGCTTAGTGGGTCTTGGCGGGGCTAGCACAGATACGCAGTATTTT. This gives the protein CASSLVGLGGASTDTQYF.

The sample holds many counts of this clone. The J gene is TRBJ1-2, the V gene TRBV7-9; 7 bases match TRBD1. The CDR3 has 14 residues. J gave up 8 bases and V 5 bases, and 11 bases lay outside the gene matches. From germline, CDR1 is SEHNR and CDR2 FQNEAQ (reference sequence). Here the CDR3 DNA reads TGTGCCAGCAGCCTGAACACAGGGGTTTACGGCTACACCTTC. This gives the protein CASSLNTGVYGYTF.

This sequence joins TRBV7-3 and TRBJ2-2; D is undetermined. Germline CDR1 SGHTA, CDR2 FQGTGA. The CDR3 contains 13 residues. The V gene lost 3 bases and the J gene lost 4 bases, with 6 bases spanning the gap. CDR3 nucleotides: TGTGCCAGCAGCTTTTTGCGCACCGGGGAGCTGTTTTTT. Its translation is CASSFLRTGELFF.

The rearrangement uses TRBV5-1 and TRBJ1-3; D perhaps matches TRBD1 (6 bases). Germline lookup yields CDR1 SGHRS and CDR2 YFSETQ. Trimming removed 4 bases at V and 4 bases at J, with 18 bases between. There are 16 residues in the CDR3. DNA of the CDR3: TGCGCCAGCAGCCTACTTCTACAGGGTCCAGGAAACACCATATATTTT. This codes for CASSLLLQGPGNTIYF.

The chain recombines TRBV30 with TRBJ2-5; D is unresolved. The germline V and J ends were trimmed by 0 bases and 5 bases, with 13 bases remaining between them. This CDR3 has 14 amino acids. Looked up from germline, CDR1 is GTSNPN and CDR2 is SVGIG (reference sequence). CDR3 in DNA: TGTGCCTGGAGTGTACGAATAAGGACGGAGACCCAGTACTTC. Translating it yields CAWSVRIRTETQYF.

The chain links TRBV7-8 to TRBJ2-1; D remains unclear. The germline CDR1 and CDR2 sequences are SGHVS and FQNEAQ. V shed 3 bases and J shed 8 bases, with 17 bases lying between them. The CDR3 has 15 amino acids. The CDR3 sequence: CASSLPRTPTHEQFF. In DNA form, the CDR3 reads TGTGCCAGCAGCTTGCCCCGGACCCCGACCCATGAGCAGTTCTTC.

On this clone: The junction shows a germline mismatch at one end, possibly a read error. This chain links TRBV7-7 with TRBJ2-5, with TRBD2 matching over 11 bases. The CDR3 runs 16 residues. From germline, CDR1 is SSHAT and CDR2 FNYEAQ (reference sequence). This CDR3 is CASSERLAGFMETQYF. DNA for the CDR3: TGTGCTAGCAGCGAGAGACTAGCGGGGTTCATGGAGACCCAGTACTTC.

Here the CDR3 reads CASSLGTAGYRYETQYF. In DNA form, the CDR3 reads TGTGCCAGCAGCTTAGGGACGGCGGGGTACCGTTATGAGACCCAGTACTTC. J is TRBJ2-5 and V is TRBV11-2; a possible D gene is TRBD2 (6 bases). Trimming removed 1 base from V and 5 bases from J, with 20 bases in between. This CDR3 is 17 amino acids long. CDR1 and CDR2 (germline): SGHAT, FQNNGV.

The chain uses TRBV7-3 and TRBJ2-3; tentatively, D is TRBD2 (5 bases). Germline V gene sequence: CDR1 SGHTA, CDR2 FQGTGA. Trimming shortened V by 5 bases and J by 4 bases, and 16 bases separated the two germline ends. This CDR3 region has 15 residues. The CDR3 region has the DNA TGTGCCAGCAGCCGCCGCGGAGGTTCTGCAGATACGCAGTATTTT. This sequence encodes CASSRRGGSADTQYF. The variable domain in full, with the rest retrieved from reference TRBV7-3 and TRBJ2-3, is GAGVSQTPSNKVTEKGKYVELRCDPISGHTALYWYRQSLGQGPEFLIYFQGTGAADDSGLPNDRFFAVRPEGSVSTLKIQRTERGDSAVYLCASSRRGGSADTQYFGPGTRLTVL.

The chain carries TRBV10-1 and TRBJ2-1, with 9 bases fitting TRBD2. The CDR3 has 17 residues. Germline loops: CDR1 WNHNN, CDR2 SYGVQD (reference sequence). V lost 0 bases, J lost 7 bases, and 10 bases stayed unmatched. In nucleotides, the CDR3 is TGCGCCAGCAGTGAGTCGTTTGCGCGGGGGGGTAAAAATGAGCAGTTCTTC. Translation gives CASSESFARGGKNEQFF.

The rearrangement joins TRBV4-2 to TRBJ1-1; D possibly corresponds to TRBD1 (6 bases). This CDR3 is built from 18 residues. Trimming took 1 base from V and 3 from J, leaving 21 bases between them. The V gene's germline CDR1 is LGHNA and CDR2 YNFKEQ. The CDR3 sequence: CASSQVMQGSEGDTEAFF. In nucleotides, the CDR3 is TGTGCCAGCAGCCAAGTAATGCAGGGCTCAGAGGGGGACACTGAAGCTTTCTTT.

The chain links TRBV2 to TRBJ1-1; D remains ambiguous. The V end lost 8 bases, the J end lost 2 bases, and 12 bases lay between the germline ends. This CDR3 comprises 13 residues. CDR1 and CDR2 (germline): SNHLY, FYNNEI. DNA of the CDR3: TGTGCCAGCCAGTATATCCTTAACACTGAAGCTTTCTTT. It yields the protein CASQYILNTEAFF.

The chain joins TRBV6-6 to TRBJ1-2; 9 positions agree with TRBD1. CDR3 length: 16 residues. V lost 9 bases and J lost 8; bases outside the gene matches: 19. Germline CDR1 reads MNHNY; CDR2 reads SVGAGI (reference sequence). DNA of the CDR3: TGTGCCAGTTTAAACTGGCGGGACAGGGAGATGGGCGGCTACACCTTC. As protein: CASLNWRDREMGGYTF.

A few counts support this clone. V usage is TRBV5-6 and J usage is TRBJ1-1; no definite D call. The CDR3 runs to 18 residues. Germline V CDR1 and CDR2: SGHDT, YYEEEE. The ends were cut back, 3 bases at V and 3 bases at J, with 24 bases in the middle. The CDR3 here is CASSYLSPNREEDTEAFF. The DNA of the CDR3 is TGTGCCAGCAGCTATCTTTCTCCGAACCGAGAAGAGGACACTGAAGCTTTCTTT.

The rearrangement uses TRBV4-1 and TRBJ1-1; 7 bases line up with TRBD1. Unmatched junction bases numbered 13, after V lost 4 bases and J lost 5 bases. This CDR3 has 16 amino acids. The germline V gene has CDR1 MGHRA and CDR2 YSYEKL. The DNA for the CDR3 is TGCGCCAGCAGCCCGACGGAGGGGGCGAGGGGAACTGAAGCTTTCTTT. It translates to CASSPTEGARGTEAFF.

This clone was seen once. J is TRBJ1-5 and V is TRBV29-1; the D gene is possibly TRBD1 (6 bases). This CDR3 region has 13 residues. V was cut by 6 bases and J by 4 bases, with 13 bases left in between. Looked up from germline, CDR1 is SQVTM and CDR2 is ANQGSEA. This chain's CDR3 is CSVEDSQNQPQHF. Written as DNA, the CDR3 is TGCAGCGTAGAGGACAGCCAAAATCAGCCCCAGCATTTT.

The sample holds one count of this clone. The chain is built from TRBV4-1 and TRBJ2-7; the match to TRBD1 covers 9 bases. Trimming cost V 3 bases and J 5 bases; bases outside gene matches: 11. The CDR3 loop spans 16 amino acids. Germline loops: CDR1 MGHRA, CDR2 YSYEKL. The chain's CDR3 is CASSHLPGQGLNEQYF. CDR3 nucleotides: TGCGCCAGCAGCCATCTTCCGGGACAGGGTCTGAACGAGCAGTACTTC.

This clone was observed once. The genes are TRBV11-2 and TRBJ1-1; D might be TRBD1 (6 bases). This CDR3 is built from 17 residues. Trimming shortened V by 4 bases and J by 4 bases, and 22 bases separated the two germline ends. Germline CDR1 reads SGHAT; CDR2 reads FQNNGV. The CDR3 reads CASSSSRTTPRGTEAFF. The CDR3 bases are TGTGCCAGCAGCTCCAGTCGGACCACACCCAGGGGCACTGAAGCTTTCTTT.

The rearrangement uses TRBV28 and TRBJ1-6, with 11 bases lining up with TRBD1. This CDR3 region has 14 residues. With 5 bases clipped from V and 9 bases from J, the junction kept 3 bases outside the gene matches. Germline lookup yields CDR1 MDHEN and CDR2 SYDVKM. This chain's CDR3 is CASSGTGGASPLHF. The CDR3 DNA sequence: TGTGCCAGCAGTGGGACAGGGGGTGCTTCACCCCTCCACTTT.

The chain recombines TRBV9 with TRBJ1-2; unclear D gene. From germline, CDR1 is SGDLS and CDR2 YYNGEE. V was clipped by 0 bases and J by 4 bases, with 10 bases between them. This CDR3 is 14 amino acids long. The CDR3 is CASSVGLKGYGYTF. CDR3 nucleotides: TGTGCCAGCAGCGTAGGACTCAAGGGCTATGGCTACACCTTC. Full variable domain (outside the CDR3, taken from reference TRBV9 and TRBJ1-2): DSGVTQTPKHLITATGQRVTLRCSPRSGDLSVYWYQQSLDQGLQFLIQYYNGEERAKGNILERFSAQQFPDLHSELNLSSLELGDSALYFCASSVGLKGYGYTFGSGTRLTVV.